These 3 T cell receptor beta chains were sequenced from one sample in a study of early stage breast cancer tumors. TCRdb's copy holds only in-frame clones and misses some; the assay was immunoSEQ multiplex PCR. The sample has about 36,000 clones; roughly 72% are singletons. The source material was blood. The receptors stem from a person in their sixties with breast cancer.

The CDR3 nucleotides are TGCGCCAGCAGCCAAGAGGGTGGGGGACGGCTTTGGGGCTACACCTTC. Protein product: CASSQEGGGRLWGYTF. The chain is built from TRBV4-1 and TRBJ1-2, with TRBD1 as a possible D gene (5 bases). Trimming pared 0 bases from V and 8 bases from J, leaving 19 bases between. Germline CDR1 and CDR2: MGHRA and YSYEKL. This CDR3 has 16 residues.

The chain combines TRBV7-9 with TRBJ1-2; 7 bases agree with TRBD1. V was clipped by 1 base and J by 7 bases; unmatched bases: 6. Germline assignment: CDR1 SEHNR and CDR2 FQNEAQ (reference sequence). This CDR3 has 14 residues. In DNA, the CDR3 is TGTGCCAGCAGCTTAGGACAGGGAATCGGTGGCTACACCTTC. This sequence encodes CASSLGQGIGGYTF.

The V and J genes are TRBV7-2 and TRBJ2-7, with a tentative D call TRBD1 (5 bases). This CDR3 region has 14 residues. V lost 5 bases and J lost 0, with 11 bases in between. The V gene's germline CDR1 is SGHTA and CDR2 FQGNSA. CDR3: CASSPARASYEQYF. CDR3 in DNA: TGTGCCAGCAGCCCCGCCAGGGCCTCCTACGAGCAGTACTTC.